This entry is about one T cell receptor beta chain. What it binds is unknown. This specimen comes from a study of a mutant IDH1 vaccine in newly diagnosed glioma. Overall study: Radiotherapy, temozolomide, or both had been given previously, and both were given to most.

Study-level results: Among patients, around 93% showed immune responses induced by the vaccine.

Method: immunoSEQ multiplex PCR; TCRdb's copy keeps in-frame clones and lacks some. Counted here are 85,000 to 100,000 clones, around 90% occurring once; the ten biggest clones make up around 0.6%. Indicated time point: baseline, week 1 (first vaccination visit). The treatment is: pre-vaccination baseline after standard-of-care therapy. Astrocytomas found in donors were new, WHO grade 3 or 4, IDH1-mutant and ATRX-lost. The CDR3 is 15 amino acids. V was pared by 2 bases and J by 4 bases, with 6 bases of the junction left unmatched. Germline CDR1 is MDHEN and CDR2 is SYDVKM. This clonotype was obtained from a woman between 50 and 59 years old with glioma. V is TRBV28 and J is TRBJ1-2; 8 nucleotides agree with TRBD1. Here the sequenced sample was PBMCs, taken from a glioma patient treated with radiotherapy, temozolomide or both. The CDR3 bases are TGTGCCAGCAGTTTAGCACTTACAGGGGGCTATGGCTACACCTTC. This sequence encodes CASSLALTGGYGYTF.